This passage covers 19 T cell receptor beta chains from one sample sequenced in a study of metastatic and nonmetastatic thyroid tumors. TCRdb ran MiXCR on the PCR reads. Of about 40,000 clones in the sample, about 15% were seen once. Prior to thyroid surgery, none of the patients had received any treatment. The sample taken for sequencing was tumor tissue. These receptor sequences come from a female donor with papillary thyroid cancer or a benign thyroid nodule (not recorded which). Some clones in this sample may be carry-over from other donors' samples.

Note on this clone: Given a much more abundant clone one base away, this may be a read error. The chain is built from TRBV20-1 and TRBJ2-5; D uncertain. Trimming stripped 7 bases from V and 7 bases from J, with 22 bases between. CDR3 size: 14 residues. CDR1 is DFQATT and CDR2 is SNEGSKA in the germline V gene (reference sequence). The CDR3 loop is CSVPPDMATGTQYF. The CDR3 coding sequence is TGCAGTGTCCCTCCCGACATGGCGACGGGGACCCAGTACTTC.

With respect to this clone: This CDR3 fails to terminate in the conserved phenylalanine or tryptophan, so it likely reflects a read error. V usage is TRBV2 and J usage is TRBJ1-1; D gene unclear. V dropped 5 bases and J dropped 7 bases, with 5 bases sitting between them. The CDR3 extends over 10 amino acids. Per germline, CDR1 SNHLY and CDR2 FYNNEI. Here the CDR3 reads CASSQREAFL. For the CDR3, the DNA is TGTGCCAGCAGTCAACGTGAAGCTTTCCTT.

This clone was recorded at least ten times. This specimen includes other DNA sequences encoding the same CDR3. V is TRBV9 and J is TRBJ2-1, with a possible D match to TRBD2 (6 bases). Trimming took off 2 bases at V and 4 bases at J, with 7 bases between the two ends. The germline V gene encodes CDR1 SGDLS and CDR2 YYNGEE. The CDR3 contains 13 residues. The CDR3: CASSVGSYNEQFF. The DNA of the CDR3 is TGTGCCAGCAGCGTCGGGAGTTACAATGAGCAGTTCTTC.

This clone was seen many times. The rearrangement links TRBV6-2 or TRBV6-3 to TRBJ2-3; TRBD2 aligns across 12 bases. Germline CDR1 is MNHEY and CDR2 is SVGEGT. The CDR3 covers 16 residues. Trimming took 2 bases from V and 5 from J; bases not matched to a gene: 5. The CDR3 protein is CASSYMTSGSKDTQYF. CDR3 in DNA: TGTGCCAGCAGTTACATGACTAGCGGGAGTAAAGATACGCAGTATTTT.

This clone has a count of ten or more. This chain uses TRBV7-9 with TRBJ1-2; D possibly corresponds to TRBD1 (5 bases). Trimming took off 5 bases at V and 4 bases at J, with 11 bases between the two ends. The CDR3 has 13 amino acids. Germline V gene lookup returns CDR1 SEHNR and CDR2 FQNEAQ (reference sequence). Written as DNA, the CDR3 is TGTGCCAGCAGCCGGGCAGGGACCTATGGCTACACCTTC. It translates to CASSRAGTYGYTF.

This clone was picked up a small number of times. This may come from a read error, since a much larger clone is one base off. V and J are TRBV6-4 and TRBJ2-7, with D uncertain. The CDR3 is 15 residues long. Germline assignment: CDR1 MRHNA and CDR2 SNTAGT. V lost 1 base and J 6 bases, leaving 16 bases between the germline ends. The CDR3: CASSDLGPPLLEQYF. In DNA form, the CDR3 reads TGTGCCAGCAGTGACTTGGGCCCCCCCCTGCTCGAGCAGTACTTC.

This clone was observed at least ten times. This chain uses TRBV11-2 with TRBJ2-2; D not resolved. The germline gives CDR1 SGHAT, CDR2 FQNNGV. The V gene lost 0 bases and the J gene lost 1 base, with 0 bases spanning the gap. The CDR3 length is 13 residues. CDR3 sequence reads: CASSLENTGELFF. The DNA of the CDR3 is TGTGCCAGCAGCTTAGAGAACACCGGGGAGCTGTTTTTT.

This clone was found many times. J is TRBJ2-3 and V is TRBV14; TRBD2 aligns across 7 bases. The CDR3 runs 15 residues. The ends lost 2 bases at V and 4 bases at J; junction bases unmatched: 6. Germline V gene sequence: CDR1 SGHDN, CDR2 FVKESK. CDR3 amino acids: CASSQRLADSDTQYF. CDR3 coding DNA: TGTGCCAGCAGCCAACGACTAGCAGACTCAGATACGCAGTATTTT.

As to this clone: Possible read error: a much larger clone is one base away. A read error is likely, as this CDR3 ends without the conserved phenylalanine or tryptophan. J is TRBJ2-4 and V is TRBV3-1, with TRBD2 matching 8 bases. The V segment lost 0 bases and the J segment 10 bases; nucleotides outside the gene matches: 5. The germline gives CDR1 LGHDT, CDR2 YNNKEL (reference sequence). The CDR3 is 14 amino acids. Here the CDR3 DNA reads TGTGCCAGCAGCCAAGAAAACGGGGGGGAAATTCAGTACATC. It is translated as CASSQENGGEIQYI.

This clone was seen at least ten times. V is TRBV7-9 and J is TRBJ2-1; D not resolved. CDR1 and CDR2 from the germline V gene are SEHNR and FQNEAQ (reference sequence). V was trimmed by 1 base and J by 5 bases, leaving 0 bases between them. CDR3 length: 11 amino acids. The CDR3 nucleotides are TGTGCCAGCAGCTTAGACAATGAGCAGTTCTTC. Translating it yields CASSLDNEQFF.

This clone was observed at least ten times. This CDR3 reads CASSSGLGWPEQYF. DNA of the CDR3: TGTGCCAGCAGCTCCGGACTAGGGTGGCCCGAGCAGTACTTC. This chain links TRBV11-3 with TRBJ2-7, with 7 bases that match TRBD2. This CDR3 is 14 amino acids long. V was clipped by 4 bases and J by 6 bases; unmatched bases: 9. The germline V gene encodes CDR1 SGHNT and CDR2 YENEEA.

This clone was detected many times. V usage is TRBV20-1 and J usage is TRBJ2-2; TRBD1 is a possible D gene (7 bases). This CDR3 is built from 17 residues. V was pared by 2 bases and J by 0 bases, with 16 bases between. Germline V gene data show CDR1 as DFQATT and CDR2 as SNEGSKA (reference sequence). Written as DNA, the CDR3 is TGCAGTGCTAGACTCAGGGGGGCAGGGTCGAACACCGGGGAGCTGTTTTTT. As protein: CSARLRGAGSNTGELFF.

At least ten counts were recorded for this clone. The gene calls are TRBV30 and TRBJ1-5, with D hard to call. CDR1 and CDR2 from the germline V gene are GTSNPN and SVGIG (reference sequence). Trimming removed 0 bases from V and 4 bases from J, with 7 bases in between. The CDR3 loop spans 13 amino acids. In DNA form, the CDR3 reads TGTGCCTGGAGTGTATCTGGGAATCAGCCCCAGCATTTT. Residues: CAWSVSGNQPQHF. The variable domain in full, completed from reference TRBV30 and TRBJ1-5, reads SQTIHQWPATLVQPVGSPLSLECTVEGTSNPNLYWYRQAAGRGLQLLFYSVGIGQISSEVPQNLSASRPQDRQFILSSKKLLLSDSGFYLCAWSVSGNQPQHFGDGTRLSIL.

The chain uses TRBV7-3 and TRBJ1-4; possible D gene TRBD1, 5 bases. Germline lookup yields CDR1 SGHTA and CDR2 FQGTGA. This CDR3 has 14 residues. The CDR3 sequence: CPWGGTTYNEKLFF. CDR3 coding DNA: TGTCCCTGGGGCGGGACTACTTATAATGAAAAACTGTTTTTT.

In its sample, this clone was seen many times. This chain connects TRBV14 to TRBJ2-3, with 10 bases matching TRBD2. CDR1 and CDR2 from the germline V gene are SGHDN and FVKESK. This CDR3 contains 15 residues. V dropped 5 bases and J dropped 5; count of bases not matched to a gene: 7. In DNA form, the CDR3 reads TGTGCCAGCAGCGCTAGCGGGAGCTCAGTAGATACGCAGTATTTT. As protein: CASSASGSSVDTQYF.

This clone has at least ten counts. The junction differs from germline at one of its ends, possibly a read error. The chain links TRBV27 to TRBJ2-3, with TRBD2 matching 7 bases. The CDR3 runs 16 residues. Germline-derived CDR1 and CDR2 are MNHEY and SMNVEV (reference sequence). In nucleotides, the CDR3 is TGTGGCAGCAGTTTATCCCCGGGAGGTGGAACAGATACGCAGTATTTT. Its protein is CGSSLSPGGGTDTQYF.

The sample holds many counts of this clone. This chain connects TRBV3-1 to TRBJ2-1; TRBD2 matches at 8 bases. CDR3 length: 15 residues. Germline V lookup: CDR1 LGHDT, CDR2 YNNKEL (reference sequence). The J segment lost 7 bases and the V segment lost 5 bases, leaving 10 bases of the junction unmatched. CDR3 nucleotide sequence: TGTGCCAGCAGCTGGACAGCGGGAGAAAAAAATGAGCAGTTCTTC. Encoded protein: CASSWTAGEKNEQFF.

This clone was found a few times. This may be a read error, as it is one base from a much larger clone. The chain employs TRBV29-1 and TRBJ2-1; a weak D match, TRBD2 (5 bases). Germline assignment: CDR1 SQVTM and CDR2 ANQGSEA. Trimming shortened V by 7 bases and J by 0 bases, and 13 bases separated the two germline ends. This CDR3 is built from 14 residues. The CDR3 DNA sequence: TGCAGCGACGCGAGGGTAGTCTCCTACAATGAGCAGTTCTTC. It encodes CSDARVVSYNEQFF.

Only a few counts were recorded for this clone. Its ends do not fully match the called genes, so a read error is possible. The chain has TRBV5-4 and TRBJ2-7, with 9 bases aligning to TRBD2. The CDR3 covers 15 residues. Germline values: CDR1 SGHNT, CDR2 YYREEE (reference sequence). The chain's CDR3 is CASSLGVAGDGEQHF. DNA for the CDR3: TGTGCCAGCAGCTTGGGAGTAGCGGGGGATGGAGAGCAGCACTTC.